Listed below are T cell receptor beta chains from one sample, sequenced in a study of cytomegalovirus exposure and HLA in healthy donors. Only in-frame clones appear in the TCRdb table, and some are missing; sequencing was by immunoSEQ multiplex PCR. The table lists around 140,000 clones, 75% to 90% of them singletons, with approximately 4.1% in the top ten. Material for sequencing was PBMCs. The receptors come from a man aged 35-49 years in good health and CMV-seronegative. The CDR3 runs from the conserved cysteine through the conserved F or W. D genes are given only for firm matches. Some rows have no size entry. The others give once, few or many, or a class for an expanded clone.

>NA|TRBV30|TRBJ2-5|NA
TGTGCCTGGACGCCGGGGACTGCGCTGGGGGAGCAGTACTTC
CAWTPGTALGEQYF
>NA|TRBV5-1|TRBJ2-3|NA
TGCGCCAGCAGCTTGGAGGCGGGACCCGGGGATACGCAGTATTTT
CASSLEAGPGDTQYF
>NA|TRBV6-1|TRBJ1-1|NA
TGCGCCAGCAGTGCACAATTGAACACTGAAGCTTTCTTT
CASSAQLNTEAFF
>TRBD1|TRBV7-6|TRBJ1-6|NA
TGTGCCAGCAGGGGGGGACAGGGGGAAAATTCACCCCTCCACTTT
CASRGGQGENSPLHF
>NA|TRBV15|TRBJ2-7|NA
TGTGCCACCAGCAGAGGGGGGGACAGCTACGAGCAGTACTTC
CATSRGGDSYEQYF
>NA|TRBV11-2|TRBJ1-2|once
TGTGCCAGCAGCACCAGGGGAAAGGATGGCTACACCTTC
CASSTRGKDGYTF
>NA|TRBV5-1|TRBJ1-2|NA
TGCGCCAGCAGCATAGACAGGCCCGACTATGGCTACACCTTC
CASSIDRPDYGYTF
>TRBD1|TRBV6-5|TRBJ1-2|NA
TGTGCCAGCAGTCTTTCGGGACAGTGGAACTATGGCTACACCTTC
CASSLSGQWNYGYTF
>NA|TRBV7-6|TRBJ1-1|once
TGTGCCAGCAGCACCCCGGCCACAGGGAGGGCTGAAGCTTTCTTT
CASSTPATGRAEAFF
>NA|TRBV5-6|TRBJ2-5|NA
TGTGCCAGCAGCTTGGCCGCGGGGCCAGAGACCCAGTACTTC
CASSLAAGPETQYF
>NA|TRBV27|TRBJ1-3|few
TGTGCCAGCAGTTTAGGCGGCTCTGGAAACACCATATATTTT
CASSLGGSGNTIYF
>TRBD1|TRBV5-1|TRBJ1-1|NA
TGCGCCAGCAGCTTGACACCGGGACAGGCGAACACTGAAGCTTTCTTT
CASSLTPGQANTEAFF
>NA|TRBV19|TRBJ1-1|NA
TGTGCCAGTAGCCGGAACACTGAAGCTTTCTTT
CASSRNTEAFF
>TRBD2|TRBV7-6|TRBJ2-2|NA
TGTGCCAGCAGCTTAGCATCCGGGGGGGCCGGGGAGCTGTTTTTT
CASSLASGGAGELFF
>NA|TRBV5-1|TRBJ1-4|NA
TGCGCCAGCAGCTTTTTTGGAGGGAATGAAAAACTGTTTTTT
CASSFFGGNEKLFF
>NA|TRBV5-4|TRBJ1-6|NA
TGTGCCAGCAGCTTGGAGGACTTATCGGGATCACCCCTCCACTTT
CASSLEDLSGSPLHF
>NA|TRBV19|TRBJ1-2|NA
TGTGCCAGTAATTCGGCAGGGGAAGGATTCTATGGCTACACCTTC
CASNSAGEGFYGYTF
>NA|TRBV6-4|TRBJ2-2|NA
TGTGCCAGCCGCCTACACCATCTAGCGTCCGGGGAGCTGTTTTTT
CASRLHHLASGELFF
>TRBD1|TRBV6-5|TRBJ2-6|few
TGTGCCAGCAGACGACAGGGGGATGGGGCCAACGTCCTGACTTTC
CASRRQGDGANVLTF
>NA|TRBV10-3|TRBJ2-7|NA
TGTGCCATCTATTCAGGGATAAGCGACGAGCAGTACTTC
CAIYSGISDEQYF
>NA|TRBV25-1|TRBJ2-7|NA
TGTGCCAGCAGGGACGGAGGATTCTACGAGCAGTACTTC
CASRDGGFYEQYF
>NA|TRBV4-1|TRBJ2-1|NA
TGCGCCAGCAGCCGCCCCGAGGGGGTGAGCTCCTACAATGAGCAGTTCTTC
CASSRPEGVSSYNEQFF
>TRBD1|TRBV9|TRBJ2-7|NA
TGTGCCAGCAGCCCAGGGACAGCTTCCTACGAGCAGTACTTC
CASSPGTASYEQYF
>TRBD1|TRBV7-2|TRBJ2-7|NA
TGTGCCAGCAGCCTCCCGGGACAGGGTCGATACGAGCAGTACTTC
CASSLPGQGRYEQYF
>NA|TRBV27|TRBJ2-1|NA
TGTGCCAGCAGTTTAATGGGGAGCTCCTACAATGAGCAGTTCTTC
CASSLMGSSYNEQFF
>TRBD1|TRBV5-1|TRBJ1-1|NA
TGCGCCAGCAGCCAACCGGGACAGGGGATCTCTGAAGCTTTCTTT
CASSQPGQGISEAFF
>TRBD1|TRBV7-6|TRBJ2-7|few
TGTGCCAGCAGCTTAGTTTCTCACGGGACAGGGTTAGTCCAATCCTACGAGCAGTACTTC
CASSLVSHGTGLVQSYEQYF
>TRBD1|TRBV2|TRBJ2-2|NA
TGTGCCAGCAGTGTTACCGGGACAGGGCCCGGGGAGCTGTTTTTT
CASSVTGTGPGELFF
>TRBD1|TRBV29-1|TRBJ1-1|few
TGCAGCGTTAGACAGGGACCTGAAGCTTTCTTT
CSVRQGPEAFF
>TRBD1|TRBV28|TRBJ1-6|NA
TGTGCCAGCAGCACGAAAAGGACAGGACGAGGTGGTTCACCCCTCCACTTT
CASSTKRTGRGGSPLHF
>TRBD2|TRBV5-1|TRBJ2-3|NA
TGCGCCAGCAGCGGCGGGGGGGTTCTAGATACGCAGTATTTT
CASSGGGVLDTQYF
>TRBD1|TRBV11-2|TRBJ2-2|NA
TGTGCCAGCAGCGCGGACAGGAGGACGACCGGGGAGCTGTTTTTT
CASSADRRTTGELFF
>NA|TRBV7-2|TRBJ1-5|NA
TGTGCCAGCAGCTTAGTACCAGGGGTTACGGCTAGCAATCAGCCCCAGCATTTT
CASSLVPGVTASNQPQHF
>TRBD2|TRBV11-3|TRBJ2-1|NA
TGTGCCAGCAGCTTGGGAGTTAGCGGGGGGCCCTACAATGAGCAGTTCTTC
CASSLGVSGGPYNEQFF
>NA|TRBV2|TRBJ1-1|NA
TGTGCCAGCAGTGAAGCGCCAGGGGCGTTGAACACTGAAGCTTTCTTT
CASSEAPGALNTEAFF